These T cell receptor beta chains were read from a single sample in a study of regulatory T cells in long-lasting Graves disease. TCRdb fed the multiplex PCR reads into MiXCR, producing one record per CDR3 protein. The sample gives hundreds of thousands of distinct CDR3 sequences, 15% to 20% of which show up once; approximately 25% is in the top ten. These records were also assigned to another study, of T cells in Graves' hyperthyroidism and ophthalmopathy.

This specimen was peripheral blood mononuclear cells (PBMCs), taken at new diagnosis, from a patient treated with antithyroid drugs. These receptors came from a woman aged 35-65 years with Graves disease. Both conserved end residues are part of each CDR3. D genes are given only for firm matches. The size of a clone is reported for some rows only, either as once, few or many, or as a class for expanded clones.

D	V	size	J	DNA	CDR3
-	TRBV6-1	many	TRBJ1-2	TGTGCCAGCAGGAATCGGGGTTACTATGGCTACACCTTC	CASRNRGYYGYTF
-	TRBV2	many	TRBJ1-1	TGTGCCAGCAGTGAAGCCCGGTGGACGAACACTGAAGCTTTCTTT	CASSEARWTNTEAFF
-	TRBV5-1	-	TRBJ2-5	TGCGCCAGCAGCTTGGGGACAGACGAGACCCAGTACTTC	CASSLGTDETQYF
-	TRBV29-1	few	TRBJ2-7	TGCAGCGTTAGAATACAGGGATGGCACGAGCAGTACTTC	CSVRIQGWHEQYF
-	TRBV12-3/TRBV12-4	many	TRBJ1-2	TGTGCCAGCAGCAGGGGCTATGGCTACACCTTC	CASSRGYGYTF
-	TRBV12-3/TRBV12-4	many	TRBJ2-2	TGTGCCAGCAGTTCCCAGACACCCTCGAACACCGGGGAGCTGTTTTTT	CASSSQTPSNTGELFF
TRBD2	TRBV7-2	many	TRBJ2-7	TGTGCCAGCAGTTCATACGGGACTAGCAGTTCCTACGAGCAGTACTTC	CASSSYGTSSSYEQYF
-	TRBV30	few	TRBJ1-5	TGTGCCTGGAGTCACGTCAATAGCAATCAGCCCCAGCATTTT	CAWSHVNSNQPQHF
TRBD1	TRBV5-5	-	TRBJ2-2	TGTGCCACTACCCCCTCCCCGGGACAGGGGAACACCGGGGAGCTGTTTTTT	CATTPSPGQGNTGELFF
TRBD2	TRBV5-1	many	TRBJ2-1	TGCGCCAGCAGCTTGGCCACTAGCGGTTACAATGAGCAGTTCTTC	CASSLATSGYNEQFF
-	TRBV6-1	-	TRBJ1-2	TGTGCCAGCACCAAGGGGACGAGCGGCGGCTACACCTTC	CASTKGTSGGYTF
-	TRBV5-5	many	TRBJ2-3	TGTGCCAGCAGCCGTGGGGTAATTACAGATACGCAGTATTTT	CASSRGVITDTQYF
TRBD1	TRBV6-1	-	TRBJ2-5	TGTGCCAGCACTCGGGGACAGCAAGAGACCCAGTACTTC	CASTRGQQETQYF
-	TRBV7-8	few	TRBJ1-2	TGTGCCAGCAGCTCCAAGGGGTCGGTTCCCGTGGGCTACACCTTC	CASSSKGSVPVGYTF
-	TRBV12-3/TRBV12-4	many	TRBJ1-2	TGTGCCAGCAGTTTAGCGCCCTCTCCCTCTAACTATGGCTACACCTTC	CASSLAPSPSNYGYTF
-	TRBV3-1	-	TRBJ2-1	TGTGCCAGCAGCCAAGGTCAGCTCTCCTACAATGAGCAGTTCTTC	CASSQGQLSYNEQFF
-	TRBV3-1	many	TRBJ2-3	TGTGCCAGCAGCCTTAGTCTCAGGCCAGATACGCAGTATTTT	CASSLSLRPDTQYF
-	TRBV3-1	many	TRBJ2-7	TGTGCCAGCAGCCTACGGTCCGGGACACGGGTCACGAGTCGGTACGAGCAGTACTTC	CASSLRSGTRVTSRYEQYF
-	TRBV25-1	-	TRBJ2-5	TGTGCCAGCAGTGAATCGCTATACCAAGAGACCCAGTACTTC	CASSESLYQETQYF
-	TRBV2	many	TRBJ1-5	TGTGCCAGCAGTGAAGCGTTAAGGGAGGCTCAGCCCCAGCATTTT	CASSEALREAQPQHF
TRBD1	TRBV28	many	TRBJ2-1	TGTGCCAGCGACCGACAGGGGGTCTATGAGCAGTTCTTC	CASDRQGVYEQFF
TRBD2	TRBV7-3	many	TRBJ2-1	TGTGCCAGCAGCTTGTATAGCGGGGGGGCAGATGAGCAGTTCTTC	CASSLYSGGADEQFF
-	TRBV20-1	many	TRBJ1-2	TGCAGTGCTAGACAGGACCCGTATGGCTACACCTTC	CSARQDPYGYTF
-	TRBV4-2	-	TRBJ1-1	TGTGCCAGCAGCCAGACGGGGCAGAGTAACACTGAAGCTTTCTTT	CASSQTGQSNTEAFF
-	TRBV6-2/TRBV6-3	few	TRBJ2-7	TGTGCCAGCACGTTAACCGCGGGGTTAGCCTACGAGCAGTACTTC	CASTLTAGLAYEQYF